The 5 T cell receptor beta chains below come from one sample, sequenced in a study of metastatic and nonmetastatic thyroid tumors. Treatment of any kind had been given to no patient before thyroid surgery. TCRdb reprocessed the PCR reads using MiXCR. The table has about 16,000 clones, under 35% seen once; the top ten hold more than 9%. Sequenced sample: blood. These receptors all come from a female donor with papillary thyroid cancer or a benign thyroid nodule (not recorded which). Some clones in this sample may be carry-over from other donors' samples.

This clone is medium-sized (0.01 to 0.1%) in the sample. This chain links TRBV2 with TRBJ1-2; TRBD1 matches 7 bases. The V segment lost 5 bases and the J segment 8 bases; nucleotides outside the gene matches: 5. The CDR3 spans 12 residues. CDR1 and CDR2 from the germline V gene are SNHLY and FYNNEI. The CDR3 loop is CASSYQGGGYTF. CDR3 DNA: TGTGCCAGCAGTTACCAGGGGGGCGGCTACACCTTC.

V gene TRBV30 combines with J gene TRBJ2-3; TRBD2 aligns across 7 bases. This CDR3 spans 14 amino acids. In germline, CDR1 is GTSNPN, CDR2 SVGIG (reference sequence). The junction had 5 bases not matched to a gene; V was cut back by 2 bases and J by 3 bases. In DNA, the CDR3 is TGTGCCTGGAGTCTCGGACTAGTAACAGATACGCAGTATTTT. Residues: CAWSLGLVTDTQYF.

This chain links TRBV6-1 with TRBJ1-5, with a weak D call TRBD1 (6 bases). The CDR3 contains 15 residues. With 6 bases removed from V and 2 bases from J, the gap between germline ends came to 14 bases. The germline CDR1 and CDR2 sequences are MNHNS and SASEGT. CDR3 DNA sequence: TGTGCCAGCAGGTATGTTCCAGGGGGCAATCAGCCCCAGCATTTT. It yields the protein CASRYVPGGNQPQHF.

This clone was counted only a few times. Sequence at one end of the junction differs from germline and may be a read error. The chain couples TRBV5-1 to TRBJ2-2; 7 bases are a match to TRBD1. Per germline, CDR1 SGHRS and CDR2 YFSETQ. This CDR3 is built from 16 residues. Here the CDR3 reads CASRPRTGANTVELFF. DNA for the CDR3: TGCGCCAGCAGGCCCAGGACAGGAGCCAACACCGTGGAGCTGTTTTTT.

The rearrangement uses TRBV20-1 and TRBJ1-2; D perhaps matches TRBD1 (5 bases). Trimming stripped 3 bases from V and 5 bases from J, with 22 bases between. Germline V gene data show CDR1 as DFQATT and CDR2 as SNEGSKA (reference sequence). CDR3 length: 16 amino acids. CDR3 amino acids: CSARWVVWGVPYGYTF. The CDR3 DNA follows: TGCAGTGCTAGGTGGGTTGTGTGGGGGGTTCCTTATGGCTACACCTTC.